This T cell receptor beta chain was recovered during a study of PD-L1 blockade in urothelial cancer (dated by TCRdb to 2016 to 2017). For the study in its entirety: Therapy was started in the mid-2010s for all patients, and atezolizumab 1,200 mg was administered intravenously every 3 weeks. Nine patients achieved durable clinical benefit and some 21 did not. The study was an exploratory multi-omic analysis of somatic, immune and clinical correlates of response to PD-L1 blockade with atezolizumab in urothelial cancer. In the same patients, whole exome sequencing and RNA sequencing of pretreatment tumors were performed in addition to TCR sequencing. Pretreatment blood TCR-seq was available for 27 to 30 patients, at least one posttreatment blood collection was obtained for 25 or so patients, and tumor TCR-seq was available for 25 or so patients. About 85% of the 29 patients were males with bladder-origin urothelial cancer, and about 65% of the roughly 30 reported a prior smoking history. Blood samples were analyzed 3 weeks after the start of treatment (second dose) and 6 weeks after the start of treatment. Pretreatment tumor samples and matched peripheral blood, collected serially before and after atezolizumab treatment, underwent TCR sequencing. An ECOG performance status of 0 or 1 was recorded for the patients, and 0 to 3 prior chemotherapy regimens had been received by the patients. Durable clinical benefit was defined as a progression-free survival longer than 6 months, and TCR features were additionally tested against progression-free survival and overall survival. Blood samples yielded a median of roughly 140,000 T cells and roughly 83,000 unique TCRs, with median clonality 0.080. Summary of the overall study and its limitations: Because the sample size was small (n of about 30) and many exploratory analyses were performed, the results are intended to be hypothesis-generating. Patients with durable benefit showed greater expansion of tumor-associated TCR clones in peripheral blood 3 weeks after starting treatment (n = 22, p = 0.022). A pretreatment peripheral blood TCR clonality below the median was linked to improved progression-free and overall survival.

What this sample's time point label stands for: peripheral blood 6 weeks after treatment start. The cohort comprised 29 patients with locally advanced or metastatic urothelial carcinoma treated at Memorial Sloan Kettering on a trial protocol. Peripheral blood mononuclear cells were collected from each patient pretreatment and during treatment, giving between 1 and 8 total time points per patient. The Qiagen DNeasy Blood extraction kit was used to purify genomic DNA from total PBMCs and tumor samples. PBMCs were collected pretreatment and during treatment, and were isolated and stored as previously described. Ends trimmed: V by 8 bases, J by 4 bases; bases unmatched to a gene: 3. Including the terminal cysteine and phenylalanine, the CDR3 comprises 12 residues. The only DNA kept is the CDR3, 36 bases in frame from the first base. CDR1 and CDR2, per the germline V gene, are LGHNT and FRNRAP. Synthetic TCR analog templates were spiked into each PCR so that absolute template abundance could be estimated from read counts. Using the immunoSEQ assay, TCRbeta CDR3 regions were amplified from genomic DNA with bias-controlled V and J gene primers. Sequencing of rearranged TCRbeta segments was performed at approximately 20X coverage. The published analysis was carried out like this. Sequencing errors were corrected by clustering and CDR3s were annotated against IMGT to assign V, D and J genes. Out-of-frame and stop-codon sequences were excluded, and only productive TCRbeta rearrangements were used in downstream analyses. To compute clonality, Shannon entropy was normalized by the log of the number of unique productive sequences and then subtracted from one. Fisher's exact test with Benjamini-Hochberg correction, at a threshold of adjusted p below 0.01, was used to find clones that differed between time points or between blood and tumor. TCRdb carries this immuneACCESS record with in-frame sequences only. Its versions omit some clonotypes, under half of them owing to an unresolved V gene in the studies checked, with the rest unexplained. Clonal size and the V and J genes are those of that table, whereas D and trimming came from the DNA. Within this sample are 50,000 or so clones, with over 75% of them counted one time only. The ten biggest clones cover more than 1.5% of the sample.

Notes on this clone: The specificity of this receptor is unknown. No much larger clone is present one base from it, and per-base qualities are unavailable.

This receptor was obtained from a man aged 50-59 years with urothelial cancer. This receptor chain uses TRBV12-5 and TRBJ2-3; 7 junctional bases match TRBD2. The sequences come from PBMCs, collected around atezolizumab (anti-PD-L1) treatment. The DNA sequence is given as TGTGCTAGTAGACTAGCCCCAGATACGCAGTATTTT. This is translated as CASRLAPDTQYF.